The 16 T cell receptor beta chains reported below all come from one sample, sequenced in a study of blood T cell repertoires in COVID-19. Some clones are missing from TCRdb's copy, which holds only in-frame ones; the method was immunoSEQ multiplex PCR. Counted here are approximately 87,000 clones, 65% to 85% occurring once; the ten biggest clones make up 15% to 19%. The sample comprised peripheral blood. These receptors were collected from a woman aged 80 or over with acute or convalescent COVID-19.

This clone was observed a few times. This chain links TRBV5-8 with TRBJ1-5; D is perhaps TRBD1 (5 bases). The germline V and J ends were trimmed by 0 bases and 7 bases, with 14 bases remaining between them. The CDR3 is 15 residues long. Germline V gene lookup returns CDR1 SGHTS and CDR2 YDEGEE. CDR3 loop: CASSLDGAGGQPQHF. As DNA, the CDR3 is TGTGCCAGCAGCTTGGATGGGGCCGGCGGCCAGCCCCAGCATTTT.

This chain connects TRBV7-8 to TRBJ2-5; D may be TRBD2 (5 bases). V was shortened by 0 bases and J by 2 bases, with 13 bases between the two germline ends. The length of the CDR3 is 16 residues. The germline gives CDR1 SGHVS, CDR2 FQNEAQ. The CDR3 loop reads CASSLAGGSGQETQYF. In DNA form, the CDR3 reads TGTGCCAGCAGCTTAGCGGGTGGTTCGGGACAAGAGACCCAGTACTTC.

The rearrangement joins TRBV3-1 (or the pseudogene TRBV3-2) to TRBJ2-2, with D tentatively TRBD2 (6 bases). Germline lookup yields CDR1 LGHDT and CDR2 YNNKEL (reference sequence). This CDR3 comprises 16 residues. V shed 4 bases and J shed 2 bases, with 14 bases lying between them. The CDR3 DNA follows: TGTGCCAGCAGCCGAAGGGCCGGGACTAACACCGGGGAGCTGTTTTTT. Its translation: CASSRRAGTNTGELFF.

This clone came up a few times. The chain combines TRBV4-1 with TRBJ1-4; D unresolved. CDR3 size: 14 residues. V lost 2 bases and J lost 7, with 11 bases in between. Germline V gene sequence: CDR1 MGHRA, CDR2 YSYEKL. This CDR3 reads CASSQSRSSEKLFF. The CDR3, as DNA: TGCGCCAGCAGCCAATCTCGGAGCAGTGAAAAACTGTTTTTT.

The chain joins TRBV7-2 to TRBJ2-7; 14 bases align to TRBD2. The germline V gene has CDR1 SGHTA and CDR2 FQGNSA. The CDR3 covers 21 residues. Trimming removed 0 bases from V and 4 bases from J; junction bases left unmatched: 17. Here the CDR3 DNA reads TGTGCCAGCAGCTTAGCTGCCAAGGTCTCGGGACTAGCGGGAGACACGTACGAGCAGTACTTC. This gives the protein CASSLAAKVSGLAGDTYEQYF.

This rearrangement joins TRBV5-6 to TRBJ2-5; a possible D gene is TRBD2 (7 bases). Germline V CDR1 and CDR2: SGHDT, YYEEEE. There are 14 residues in the CDR3. The V end was cut by 2 bases, the J end by 5 bases, with 13 bases between. The CDR3, as DNA: TGTGCCAGCAGCTTAACGGGGGGCCTGGAGACCCAGTACTTC. Translating it yields CASSLTGGLETQYF. The variable domain in full, completed from reference TRBV5-6 and TRBJ2-5, reads DAGVTQSPTHLIKTRGQQVTLRCSPKSGHDTVSWYQQALGQGPQFIFQYYEEEERQRGNFPDRFSGHQFPNYSSELNVNALLLGDSALYLCASSLTGGLETQYFGPGTRLLVL.

This chain links TRBV18 with TRBJ1-6, with 11 bases fitting TRBD1. Losses at the gene ends were 3 bases for V and 10 bases for J; bases not matched to a gene: 5. CDR1 is KGHSH and CDR2 is LQKENI in the germline V gene. The CDR3 contains 15 residues. The CDR3 DNA is TGTGCCAGCTCACCGGGACAGGGGGTGGAATCACCCCTCCACTTT. It translates to CASSPGQGVESPLHF.

V and J are TRBV10-1 and TRBJ2-1, with 10 bases fitting TRBD1. The V gene's germline CDR1 is WNHNN and CDR2 SYGVQD (reference sequence). The CDR3 is made up of 15 amino acids. V was clipped by 3 bases and J by 7 bases; unmatched bases: 6. The CDR3 nucleotides read TGCGCCAGCAGTGATCCGGGACAGGGGCGGAATGAGCAGTTCTTC. This translates into CASSDPGQGRNEQFF.

The chain links TRBV27 to TRBJ2-7; 14 bases map to TRBD2. This CDR3 is 15 amino acids long. CDR1 is MNHEY and CDR2 is SMNVEV in the germline V gene (reference sequence). The ends lost 4 bases at V and 8 bases at J; junction bases unmatched: 7. The CDR3 here is CASSWGLAGAPKQYF. CDR3 coding DNA: TGTGCCAGCAGTTGGGGACTAGCGGGGGCTCCGAAGCAGTACTTC.

The rearrangement joins TRBV19 to TRBJ1-1; 7 nucleotides agree with TRBD1. This CDR3 is built from 14 residues. V dropped 5 bases and J dropped 6; count of bases not matched to a gene: 9. CDR1 and CDR2 (germline): LNHDA, SQIVND (reference sequence). The CDR3 spells CASSGQASSAEAFF. CDR3 nucleotides: TGTGCCAGTAGTGGACAGGCCTCGTCGGCTGAAGCTTTCTTT.

This clone was recorded a few times. This CDR3 reads CASSQDLGQVNQPQHF. CDR3 DNA: TGCGCCAGCAGCCAAGATCTGGGACAGGTTAATCAGCCCCAGCATTTT. The rearrangement links TRBV4-1 to TRBJ1-5, with TRBD1 identical over 8 bases. Trimming took 0 bases from V and 4 from J; bases not matched to a gene: 5. Germline CDR1 is MGHRA and CDR2 is YSYEKL. The CDR3 is 16 amino acids.

CDR3 in amino acids: CASSSFDRWASGEKLFF. The CDR3 region has the DNA TGTGCCAGCAGTTCGTTCGACCGGTGGGCTTCAGGTGAAAAACTGTTTTTT. J is TRBJ1-4 and V is TRBV11-3; D ambiguous. CDR3 length equals 17 residues. Trimming pared 6 bases from V and 7 bases from J, leaving 24 bases between. CDR1 and CDR2 from the germline V gene are SGHNT and YENEEA.

The V and J genes are TRBV6-6 and TRBJ1-4, with a tentative D call TRBD1 (6 bases). In germline, CDR1 is MNHNY, CDR2 SVGAGI (reference sequence). The CDR3 has 14 amino acids. The V end was cut by 2 bases, the J end by 9 bases, with 13 bases between. CDR3 bases: TGTGCCAGCAGTTACGCCGGGACAAGCCAAAAACTGTTTTTT. This encodes CASSYAGTSQKLFF.

V is TRBV15 and J is TRBJ2-5, with 10 bases that match TRBD2. V dropped 0 bases and J dropped 4; count of bases not matched to a gene: 8. The germline V gene encodes CDR1 LNHNV and CDR2 YYDKDF (reference sequence). The CDR3 loop spans 17 amino acids. CDR3 DNA sequence: TGTGCCACCAGCAGAGATACAAGCGGGGGGGCAGGAGAGACCCAGTACTTC. Amino acids: CATSRDTSGGAGETQYF.

The rearrangement links TRBV7-9 to TRBJ2-3, with 12 bases aligning to TRBD2. The CDR3 is 15 amino acids. With 5 bases clipped from V and 4 bases from J, the junction kept 4 bases outside the gene matches. Germline CDR1 SEHNR, CDR2 FQNEAQ (reference sequence). The CDR3 region is CASSRLAGDADTQYF. CDR3 bases: TGTGCCAGCAGCCGACTAGCGGGGGACGCAGATACGCAGTATTTT. The full variable domain, with the rest looked up from reference TRBV7-9 and TRBJ2-3, is DTGVSQNPRHKITKRGQNVTFRCDPISEHNRLYWYRQTLGQGPEFLTYFQNEAQLEKSRLLSDRFSAERPKGSFSTLEIQRTEQGDSAMYLCASSRLAGDADTQYFGPGTRLTVL.

This rearrangement joins TRBV7-8 to TRBJ1-2; D may be TRBD1 (6 bases). CDR3 length: 12 amino acids. With 6 bases removed from V and 8 bases from J, the gap between germline ends came to 13 bases. Germline CDR1 reads SGHVS; CDR2 reads FQNEAQ. CDR3 nucleotide sequence: TGTGCCAGCAGGCCAACAGGGCTCGGCTACACCTTC. Translating gives CASRPTGLGYTF.